These 20 T cell receptor beta chains were sequenced from one sample in a study of blood T cell repertoires in COVID-19. The data were produced by immunoSEQ multiplex PCR, yet TCRdb's version contains in-frame clones alone and is incomplete. The sample has roughly 250,000 clones, about 87% seen once. Sequenced: PBMCs or T cells enriched from blood (not recorded which). The origin of the receptors is a woman in her 50s who had recovered from COVID-19.

The chain is built from TRBV5-1 and TRBJ2-5; no clear D. V gave up 0 bases and J gave up 4 bases, with 4 bases separating them. CDR1 is SGHRS and CDR2 is YFSETQ in the germline V gene. This CDR3 region has 12 residues. CDR3 in amino acids: CASSLVRETQYF. CDR3 bases: TGCGCCAGCAGCTTGGTCCGAGAGACCCAGTACTTC.

The chain couples TRBV6-5 to TRBJ1-2; D call uncertain. Trimming shortened V by 2 bases and J by 6 bases, and 10 bases separated the two germline ends. From germline, CDR1 is MNHEY and CDR2 SVGAGI. The CDR3 loop spans 13 amino acids. CDR3 DNA: TGTGCCAGCAGTTACATGTCCTCCCATGGCTACACCTTC. It specifies CASSYMSSHGYTF.

V gene TRBV5-8 combines with J gene TRBJ1-3; 7 bases are shared with TRBD1. The CDR3 length is 15 residues. V trimming: 2 bases; J trimming: 2 bases; junction bases outside the gene matches: 4. Germline V gene sequence: CDR1 SGHTS, CDR2 YDEGEE. Written as DNA, the CDR3 is TGTGCCAGCAGCTTACAGGGGAAGGCTGGAAACACCATATATTTT. It translates to CASSLQGKAGNTIYF.

This chain uses TRBV30 with TRBJ2-4, with D perhaps TRBD2 (5 bases). This CDR3 spans 12 amino acids. Germline assignment: CDR1 GTSNPN and CDR2 SVGIG (reference sequence). The CDR3 protein is CAFGLAKNIQYF. For the CDR3, the DNA is TGTGCATTCGGACTAGCCAAAAACATTCAGTACTTC.

The chain's CDR3 is CASSSVGTVGYTF. The DNA for the CDR3 is TGTGCCAGCAGCTCAGTCGGGACAGTTGGCTACACCTTC. The chain employs TRBV7-9 and TRBJ1-2; 7 nucleotides match TRBD1. The CDR3 totals 13 residues. In germline, CDR1 is SEHNR, CDR2 FQNEAQ (reference sequence). With V trimmed by 4 bases and J by 7 bases, 6 bases remained unmatched.

The CDR3 DNA follows: TGTGCCACCCGGGACAGCATCTATGGCTACACCTTC. This codes for CATRDSIYGYTF. The chain links TRBV19 to TRBJ1-2; 7 bases fit TRBD1. Germline V gene lookup returns CDR1 LNHDA and CDR2 SQIVND (reference sequence). The CDR3 length is 12 residues. J was trimmed by 4 bases and V by 10 bases; bases with no gene match: 6.

A remark on this clone: An end of the junction does not agree with germline; a read error may underlie this. The rearrangement links TRBV7-7 to TRBJ2-5; TRBD2 matches 7 bases. From germline, CDR1 is SSHAT and CDR2 FNYEAQ (reference sequence). The CDR3 has 14 amino acids. The CDR3 coding sequence is TGTGCTAGCAGTTTGGGCCGGGGAGGGGAGACCCAGTACTTC. This gives the protein CASSLGRGGETQYF. The variable domain in full, with the rest retrieved from reference TRBV7-7 and TRBJ2-5, is GAGVSQSPRYKVTKRGQDVTLRCDPISSHATLYWYQQALGQGPEFLTYFNYEAQPDKSGLPSDRFSAERPEGSISTLTIQRTEQRDSAMYRCASSLGRGGETQYFGPGTRLLVL.

The rearrangement joins TRBV5-1 to TRBJ1-1; D is perhaps TRBD1 (5 bases). The length of the CDR3 is 13 residues. CDR1 and CDR2 (germline): SGHRS, YFSETQ. Trimming took 5 bases from V and 4 from J, leaving 12 bases between them. The DNA of the CDR3 is TGCGCCAGCAGACCCCGGGGGAGCACTGAAGCTTTCTTT. It specifies CASRPRGSTEAFF.

V usage is TRBV28 and J usage is TRBJ2-7; TRBD2 agrees at 7 bases. The CDR3 covers 15 residues. The V gene end was trimmed by 4 bases and the J gene end by 2 bases; junction bases not matched to a gene: 8. The germline V gene encodes CDR1 MDHEN and CDR2 SYDVKM. CDR3 loop: CASSSLAGLTYEQYF. The CDR3 region has the DNA TGTGCCAGCAGTTCTTTAGCGGGTCTGACCTACGAGCAGTACTTC. The full variable domain, its missing parts supplied by reference TRBV28 and TRBJ2-7, is DVKVTQSSRYLVKRTGEKVFLECVQDMDHENMFWYRQDPGLGLRLIYFSYDVKMKEKGDIPEGYSVSREKKERFSLILESASTNQTSMYLCASSSLAGLTYEQYFGPGTRLTVT.

This chain connects TRBV25-1 to TRBJ2-3; D possibly corresponds to TRBD1 (6 bases). Germline-derived CDR1 and CDR2 are MGHDK and SYGVNS. This CDR3 has 16 amino acids. Trimming cost V 2 bases and J 0 bases, with 12 bases left between them. CDR3 sequence reads: CASSEGGSSSTDTQYF. CDR3 DNA: TGTGCCAGCAGTGAAGGGGGCAGTTCTAGCACAGATACGCAGTATTTT.

V and J are TRBV6-5 and TRBJ2-3; 8 bases map to TRBD1. The V gene end was trimmed by 6 bases and the J gene end by 2 bases; junction bases not matched to a gene: 4. Germline V gene lookup returns CDR1 MNHEY and CDR2 SVGAGI. The CDR3 loop spans 14 amino acids. CDR3 region: CASSRQGFTDTQYF. CDR3 bases: TGTGCCAGCAGCAGACAGGGGTTCACAGATACGCAGTATTTT.

The V and J genes are TRBV30 and TRBJ1-6; D unresolved. The CDR3 contains 16 residues. V was shortened by 2 bases and J by 3 bases, with 14 bases between the two germline ends. Germline lookup yields CDR1 GTSNPN and CDR2 SVGIG (reference sequence). CDR3 sequence: CAWSQAGTNYNSPLHF. CDR3 in DNA: TGTGCCTGGAGTCAGGCCGGCACGAACTATAATTCACCCCTCCACTTT.

This clone was picked up one time. The V and J genes are TRBV18 and TRBJ1-4; the D gene is possibly TRBD1 (5 bases). The germline gives CDR1 KGHSH, CDR2 LQKENI. CDR3 size: 14 residues. The ends were cut back, 8 bases at V and 0 bases at J, with 10 bases in the middle. CDR3 DNA: TGTGCCAGCCATTCAGGGACAACTAATGAAAAACTGTTTTTT. Residues: CASHSGTTNEKLFF.

The J gene is TRBJ2-1, the V gene TRBV19; D perhaps matches TRBD1 (6 bases). Germline V CDR1 and CDR2: LNHDA, SQIVND (reference sequence). Trimming left V 0 bases short and J 6 bases short, with 6 bases between. CDR3 length equals 13 residues. CDR3 loop: CASSIEQGNEQFF. The CDR3 nucleotides read TGTGCCAGTAGTATAGAACAGGGCAATGAGCAGTTCTTC.

The chain joins TRBV6-2 or TRBV6-3 to TRBJ2-2; possible D gene TRBD1, 6 bases. The CDR3 covers 13 residues. Germline V gives CDR1 MNHEY, CDR2 SVGEGT. V lost 2 bases, J lost 5 bases, and 6 bases lay in between. The CDR3 loop reads CASSYRGTGELFF. In DNA form, the CDR3 reads TGTGCCAGCAGTTACAGGGGGACCGGGGAGCTGTTTTTT.

This clone has just a few counts. V gene TRBV28 combines with J gene TRBJ1-2; a weak D match, TRBD1 (5 bases). V lost 11 bases to trimming and J lost 6 bases, with 16 bases between them. The germline gives CDR1 MDHEN, CDR2 SYDVKM. This CDR3 comprises 12 residues. The CDR3 spells CAGSSGGDGYTF. CDR3 in DNA: TGTGCCGGCTCCTCTGGAGGGGATGGCTACACCTTC.

The CDR3 DNA is TGTGCCAGCAGCTACAGGGACAGCTCCTACGAGCAGTACTTC. The encoded protein is CASSYRDSSYEQYF. This sequence joins TRBV3-1 (or the pseudogene TRBV3-2) and TRBJ2-7, with 7 bases that match TRBD1. Germline trimming cut 5 bases from V and 0 bases from J; bases unmatched to any gene: 4. The CDR3 runs to 14 residues. CDR1 is LGHDT and CDR2 is YNNKEL in the germline V gene (reference sequence).

V usage is TRBV7-8 and J usage is TRBJ2-3, with D perhaps TRBD2 (5 bases). Looked up from germline, CDR1 is SGHVS and CDR2 is FQNEAQ. The CDR3 covers 15 residues. Trimming took off 1 base at V and 0 bases at J, with 8 bases between the two ends. The CDR3 coding sequence is TGTGCCAGCAGCTTAGAGGGAGCTAGCACAGATACGCAGTATTTT. As protein: CASSLEGASTDTQYF.

The gene calls are TRBV9 and TRBJ2-5; 8 bases fit TRBD1. This CDR3 comprises 15 residues. V lost 4 bases to trimming and J lost 2 bases; unmatched junction nucleotides: 7. Per the germline V gene, CDR1 is SGDLS and CDR2 is YYNGEE. DNA of the CDR3: TGTGCCAGCAGCTTCCGGACAGGGCTGCAAGAGACCCAGTACTTC. This gives the protein CASSFRTGLQETQYF.

This sequence joins TRBV11-2 and TRBJ1-6; no clear D gene. Germline V gene data show CDR1 as SGHAT and CDR2 as FQNNGV. Deletions cut 2 bases from V and 7 bases from J, with 12 bases between. This CDR3 has 15 amino acids. The CDR3 sequence is CASSLRDPRNSPLHF. The CDR3 nucleotides read TGTGCCAGCAGCTTACGGGATCCGAGAAATTCACCCCTCCACTTT.